What follows are 25 T cell receptor beta chains derived from one specimen sequenced in a study of T-cell memory formation after mild COVID-19. TCRdb re-called the 5' RACE reads with MiXCR, one entry per CDR3 protein. Here the sample spans more than 150,000 distinct CDR3 sequences, 20% to 25% being singletons. Sample: PBMCs or a T cell subset sorted from them (not recorded which). The receptors shown here come from an adult woman who had mild COVID-19 (a few samples of this study predate the infection). Cell type and time point are not known.

This clonotype was detected only a few times. CDR3 loop: CASSLGTTGDTQYF. CDR3 bases: TGTGCCAGCAGTTTAGGGACCACAGGGGATACGCAGTATTTT. J is TRBJ2-3 and V is TRBV27; possibly TRBD1 for D (6 bases). Trimming cost V 2 bases and J 6 bases, with 12 bases left between them. CDR1 is MNHEY and CDR2 is SMNVEV in the germline V gene (reference sequence). The CDR3 consists of 14 residues.

This clonotype was detected a few times. The V call is TRBV10-3, the J call TRBJ2-7; unclear D gene. Looked up from germline, CDR1 is ENHRY and CDR2 is SYGVKD. V lost 3 bases and J 6 bases, leaving 9 bases between the germline ends. The CDR3 loop spans 12 amino acids. This CDR3 is CAISDGLIEQYF. The CDR3 bases are TGTGCCATCAGTGACGGGCTAATCGAGCAGTACTTC.

The J gene is TRBJ2-1, the V gene TRBV13; a weak D match, TRBD2 (5 bases). CDR3 length: 18 residues. Trimming took 4 bases from V and 0 from J, leaving 19 bases between them. Germline CDR1 and CDR2: PRHDT and FYEKMQ (reference sequence). CDR3 protein: CASSSLTTTSDSYNEQFF. CDR3 in DNA: TGTGCCAGCAGCTCCCTCACTACTACTAGTGACTCCTACAATGAGCAGTTCTTC.

This clonotype was counted only a few times. The rearrangement uses TRBV27 and TRBJ2-7; maybe TRBD1 (6 bases). Germline V gene data show CDR1 as MNHEY and CDR2 as SMNVEV (reference sequence). The CDR3 contains 11 residues. V was clipped by 6 bases and J by 6 bases, with 9 bases between them. The CDR3 nucleotides are TGTGCCAGCAGATACAGGGTCGAGCAGTACTTC. It is translated as CASRYRVEQYF.

This clonotype came up a few times. The V and J genes are TRBV30 and TRBJ2-1; 9 positions agree with TRBD2. Germline-derived CDR1 and CDR2 are GTSNPN and SVGIG (reference sequence). The CDR3 covers 14 residues. Unmatched junction bases numbered 2, after V lost 5 bases and J lost 0 bases. The CDR3 DNA reads TGTGCCTGGGAGCGGGAGGACTCCTACAATGAGCAGTTCTTC. Protein product: CAWEREDSYNEQFF.

The chain employs TRBV4-3 and TRBJ1-1; no definite D call. Looked up from germline, CDR1 is LGHNA and CDR2 is YSLEER. The CDR3 is 13 amino acids. Trimming took 4 bases from V and 6 from J, leaving 12 bases between them. DNA for the CDR3: TGCGCCAGCAGCCGTGGCCTAGACGCTGAAGCTTTCTTT. Translating gives CASSRGLDAEAFF.

This sequence joins TRBV6-6 and TRBJ2-1; 9 bases agree with TRBD1. Germline V gene lookup returns CDR1 MNHNY and CDR2 SVGAGI (reference sequence). The CDR3 has 15 amino acids. V shed 5 bases and J 2 bases; nucleotides not matched to a gene: 4. The CDR3 nucleotides read TGTGCCAGCAGTAGGGGACAGGGTACCTACAATGAGCAGTTCTTC. It codes for CASSRGQGTYNEQFF.

The gene calls are TRBV5-1 and TRBJ1-1; D gene ambiguous. Looked up from germline, CDR1 is SGHRS and CDR2 is YFSETQ. The CDR3 runs to 15 residues. Trimming removed 1 base from V and 3 bases from J, with 13 bases in between. DNA of the CDR3: TGCGCCAGCAGCTTGAGGACCCTTCTGGACACTGAAGCTTTCTTT. This codes for CASSLRTLLDTEAFF.

The V gene is TRBV20-1, the J gene TRBJ1-1; perhaps TRBD1 as D (5 bases). Germline V gene sequence: CDR1 DFQATT, CDR2 SNEGSKA (reference sequence). V was pared by 0 bases and J by 0 bases, with 11 bases between. The CDR3 covers 15 residues. CDR3 residues: CSARETGRMNTEAFF. DNA of the CDR3: TGCAGTGCTAGAGAAACGGGACGGATGAACACTGAAGCTTTCTTT.

CDR3 amino acids: CASAGRDHPSYEQYF. In nucleotides, the CDR3 is TGTGCCAGCGCCGGTCGGGACCACCCCTCCTACGAGCAGTACTTC. V gene TRBV5-4 combines with J gene TRBJ2-7; either TRBD1 or TRBD2 may supply D (5 bases each). Trimming removed 7 bases from V and 0 bases from J, with 17 bases in between. Germline CDR1 SGHNT, CDR2 YYREEE (reference sequence). This CDR3 is 15 amino acids long.

This chain joins TRBV2 and TRBJ2-7; weak D call: TRBD2 (6 bases). The CDR3 loop spans 14 amino acids. Between the trimmed V and J ends, which lost 7 bases and 2 bases, there was a span of 15 bases. In germline, CDR1 is SNHLY, CDR2 FYNNEI. The CDR3 nucleotides are TGTGCCAGCACCACCTTGGAGGGTGCCTACGAGCAGTACTTC. Its protein is CASTTLEGAYEQYF.

This sequence joins TRBV19 and TRBJ2-1; perhaps TRBD1 as D (5 bases). The CDR3 is made up of 15 amino acids. V lost 5 bases, J lost 6 bases, and 17 bases lay in between. CDR1 is LNHDA and CDR2 is SQIVND in the germline V gene (reference sequence). CDR3 loop: CASSPILGRPNEQFF. In nucleotides, the CDR3 is TGTGCCAGTAGTCCCATTTTGGGGCGCCCCAATGAGCAGTTCTTC.

The chain combines TRBV6-1 with TRBJ2-1; TRBD1 is a possible D gene (6 bases). Germline CDR1 reads MNHNS; CDR2 reads SASEGT. V lost 6 bases and J lost 9, with 9 bases in between. This CDR3 is built from 11 residues. The CDR3 loop is CASRVGAEQFF. The CDR3 region has the DNA TGTGCCAGCAGAGTGGGGGCTGAGCAGTTCTTC.

This clonotype came up a few times. The rearrangement uses TRBV4-3 and TRBJ2-5, with D tentatively TRBD2 (6 bases). Germline CDR1 reads LGHNA; CDR2 reads YSLEER. The V gene lost 1 base and the J gene lost 4 bases, with 13 bases spanning the gap. The CDR3 has 15 amino acids. The CDR3 nucleotides read TGCGCCAGCAGCCAAGCCGGAGGGCCGTCAGAGACCCAGTACTTC. It specifies CASSQAGGPSETQYF.

This clonotype was seen more than once but under ten times. V is TRBV10-3 and J is TRBJ2-7; tentative D call: TRBD2 (6 bases). CDR3 length: 12 amino acids. CDR1 is ENHRY and CDR2 is SYGVKD in the germline V gene. V was trimmed by 11 bases and J by 3 bases, leaving 14 bases between them. This CDR3 reads CASHGGNYEQYF. In nucleotides, the CDR3 is TGTGCCTCCCACGGGGGTAACTACGAGCAGTACTTC.

J is TRBJ1-5 and V is TRBV11-2, with a tentative D call TRBD1 (5 bases). Trimming stripped 5 bases from V and 1 base from J, with 18 bases between. The germline V gene has CDR1 SGHAT and CDR2 FQNNGV. The CDR3 consists of 17 residues. The CDR3 DNA reads TGTGCCAGCAGCCCAGAGGAGGCAGGGTCGAGCAATCAGCCCCAGCATTTT. It yields the protein CASSPEEAGSSNQPQHF.

J is TRBJ2-1 and V is TRBV7-6, with 8 bases aligning to TRBD2. J was trimmed by 9 bases and V by 3 bases; bases with no gene match: 10. Germline V gives CDR1 SGHVS, CDR2 FNYEAQ. The CDR3 runs to 15 residues. The CDR3 here is CASSFTGGKLAEQFF. The DNA for the CDR3 is TGTGCCAGCAGCTTCACGGGGGGGAAATTGGCTGAGCAGTTCTTC.

J is TRBJ2-1 and V is TRBV5-5; D remains unclear. CDR3 length: 14 amino acids. Trimming shortened V by 0 bases and J by 1 base, and 5 bases separated the two germline ends. Germline V CDR1 and CDR2: SGHKS, YYEKEE (reference sequence). The CDR3 reads CASSLELSYNEQFF. CDR3 coding DNA: TGTGCCAGCAGCTTGGAGCTATCCTACAATGAGCAGTTCTTC.

The V and J genes are TRBV29-1 and TRBJ2-1; 13 nucleotides match TRBD2. J lost 7 bases, V lost 7 bases, and 7 bases had no gene match. CDR3 length: 14 amino acids. Germline CDR1 reads SQVTM; CDR2 reads ANQGSEA. CDR3 in amino acids: CSADGTSGENEQFF. The DNA for the CDR3 is TGCAGCGCCGATGGGACTAGCGGGGAGAATGAGCAGTTCTTC.

The chain combines TRBV6-5 with TRBJ2-1, with a weak D call TRBD2 (6 bases). The V end lost 5 bases, the J end lost 4 bases, and 18 bases lay between the germline ends. The CDR3 is made up of 16 amino acids. Germline values: CDR1 MNHEY, CDR2 SVGAGI. This CDR3 reads CASSENRLDRYNEQFF. CDR3 DNA sequence: TGTGCCAGCAGTGAGAACCGACTAGACCGGTACAATGAGCAGTTCTTC.

This clonotype was seen only a few times. This chain links TRBV29-1 with TRBJ1-1; 8 bases line up with TRBD1. This CDR3 contains 11 residues. The V segment lost 4 bases and the J segment 8 bases; nucleotides outside the gene matches: 3. Germline V gives CDR1 SQVTM, CDR2 ANQGSEA. CDR3 sequence reads: CSVGRTGEAFF. In nucleotides, the CDR3 is TGCAGCGTTGGAAGGACAGGGGAAGCTTTCTTT.

The V call is TRBV4-3, the J call TRBJ1-2, with D unresolved. The CDR3 has 14 amino acids. Trimming pared 1 base from V and 2 bases from J, leaving 8 bases between. The germline V gene has CDR1 LGHNA and CDR2 YSLEER. CDR3 nucleotides: TGCGCCAGCAGCCAAGGATTATGGAACTATGGCTACACCTTC. Translating it yields CASSQGLWNYGYTF.

This clonotype has only a few counts. The J gene is TRBJ2-3, the V gene TRBV4-1; unclear D gene. Per the germline V gene, CDR1 is MGHRA and CDR2 is YSYEKL. The V end was cut by 0 bases, the J end by 4 bases, with 2 bases between. This CDR3 has 12 amino acids. The CDR3 DNA is TGCGCCAGCAGCCAAGAGCCAGATACGCAGTATTTT. Amino acids: CASSQEPDTQYF.

This clonotype showed up many times. The V gene is TRBV12-3 or TRBV12-4, the J gene TRBJ1-1, with D tentatively TRBD1 (5 bases). The CDR3 covers 14 residues. Deletions cut 3 bases from V and 0 bases from J, with 8 bases between. The CDR3 nucleotides are TGTGCCAGCAGTTTTCGACAGTTGAACACTGAAGCTTTCTTT. Translated, it gives CASSFRQLNTEAFF.

This clonotype was counted only a few times. The chain uses TRBV10-3 and TRBJ2-7, with D uncertain. Germline CDR1 ENHRY, CDR2 SYGVKD. V shed 3 bases and J shed 0 bases, with 6 bases lying between them. This CDR3 contains 13 residues. The CDR3 loop is CAISEGNSYEQYF. For the CDR3, the DNA is TGTGCCATCAGTGAAGGCAACTCCTACGAGCAGTACTTC.